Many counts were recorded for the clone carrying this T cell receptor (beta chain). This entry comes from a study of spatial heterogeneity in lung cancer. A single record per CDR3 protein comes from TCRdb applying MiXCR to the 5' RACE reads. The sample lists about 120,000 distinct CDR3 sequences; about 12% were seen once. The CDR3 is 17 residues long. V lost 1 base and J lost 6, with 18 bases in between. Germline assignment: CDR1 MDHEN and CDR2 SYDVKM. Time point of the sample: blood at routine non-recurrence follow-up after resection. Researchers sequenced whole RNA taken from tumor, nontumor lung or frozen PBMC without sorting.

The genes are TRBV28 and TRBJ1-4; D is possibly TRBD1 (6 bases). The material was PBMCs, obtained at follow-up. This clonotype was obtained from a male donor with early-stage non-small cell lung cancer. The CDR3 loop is CASSLYFHRDWDEKLFF. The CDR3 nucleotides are TGTGCCAGCAGTTTATATTTCCACAGGGACTGGGATGAAAAACTGTTTTTT.